The clone carrying this TCR beta chain was found once. No antigen is known for it. Via MiXCR, TCRdb re-called the reads, giving one row per CDR3 protein. Here the sample spans about 260,000 distinct CDR3 sequences, roughly an eighth being singletons. Germline V gives CDR1 DFQATT, CDR2 SNEGSKA (reference sequence). This CDR3 is built from 15 residues. The V end was cut by 1 base, the J end by 0 bases, with 7 bases between. The source of the sample is a study of T cell repertoires in cytomegalovirus infection. Findings and limits, study-wide: Carriers of CMV and the relevant HLA type were discriminated by public TCR beta frequency.

Material: PBMCs. This receptor was obtained from a human donor in good health (CMV status not recorded). Some clones in this sample may be carry-over from other donors' samples. This sequence joins TRBV20-1 and TRBJ1-6; D gene uncertain. The CDR3 sequence: CSARGSSSYNSPLHF. CDR3 coding DNA: TGCAGTGCTAGAGGGTCGAGCTCCTATAATTCACCCCTCCACTTT.